These T cell receptor beta chains were read from a single sample in a study of Graves' ophthalmopathy and Graves' hyperthyroidism. TCRdb called the multiplex PCR reads again in MiXCR, with one record for every CDR3 protein. The sample consists of 400,000 to 500,000 distinct CDR3 sequences, around 20% of them appearing once. The specimen was peripheral blood. These receptor sequences come from a woman aged 18-30 years with stable Graves' hyperthyroidism. CDR3s include the opening cysteine and the closing phenylalanine or tryptophan. The D gene is left open where the match is weak. Clone size, where shown, is once, few, many, or a class for clones that have expanded.

>TRBJ1-1|14|-|many|TRBV6-2/TRBV6-3
CASMSWQTNTEAFF
TGTGCCAGCATGTCGTGGCAGACGAACACTGAAGCTTTCTTT
>TRBJ2-5|14|-|-|TRBV7-9
CASSGGPERETQYF
TGTGCCAGCAGCGGGGGGCCCGAGCGAGAGACCCAGTACTTC
>TRBJ2-1|13|TRBD2|many|TRBV6-2/TRBV6-3
CASTWTSGNEQFF
TGTGCCAGCACCTGGACTAGCGGCAATGAGCAGTTCTTC
>TRBJ2-7|13|-|-|TRBV6-5
CASSYTQAYEQYF
TGTGCCAGCAGTTACACCCAAGCCTACGAGCAGTACTTC
>TRBJ2-2|12|-|many|TRBV5-1
CASSRETGELFF
TGCGCCAGCAGCCGGGAAACCGGGGAGCTGTTTTTT
>TRBJ1-2|11|TRBD1|-|TRBV29-1
CSEGQGSGYTF
TGCAGCGAAGGACAGGGAAGTGGCTACACCTTC
>TRBJ2-4|14|TRBD1|many|TRBV30
CAWTSGTGENIQYF
TGTGCCTGGACAAGTGGGACAGGGGAAAACATTCAGTACTTC
>TRBJ2-7|13|TRBD2|many|TRBV15
CATTSSGNYEQYF
TGTGCCACCACCAGTAGCGGGAACTACGAGCAGTACTTC
>TRBJ2-3|15|-|-|TRBV6-2/TRBV6-3
CASSVTSYMTDTQYF
TGTGCCAGCAGTGTTACTAGCTACATGACAGATACGCAGTATTTT
>TRBJ1-5|18|-|many|TRBV6-4
CASSPDSPPPFFNQPQHF
TGTGCCAGCAGTCCTGACAGCCCGCCTCCCTTTTTCAATCAGCCCCAGCATTTT
>TRBJ1-5|16|-|few|TRBV4-3
CASSQNLGGAGQPQHF
TGCGCCAGCAGCCAAAACCTGGGGGGGGCAGGTCAGCCCCAGCATTTT
>TRBJ1-1|13|TRBD1|many|TRBV20-1
CSADREMNTEAFF
TGCAGTGCAGACAGGGAAATGAACACTGAAGCTTTCTTT
>TRBJ2-5|11|TRBD2|-|TRBV29-1
CSVSGVGTQYF
TGCAGCGTGAGCGGGGTCGGGACCCAGTACTTC
>TRBJ2-5|14|-|many|TRBV29-1
CSVGPGADQETQYF
TGCAGCGTTGGACCAGGTGCGGACCAAGAGACCCAGTACTTC
>TRBJ1-1|15|TRBD1|-|TRBV2
CASNRQGAEDTEAFF
TGTGCCAGCAACCGACAGGGGGCGGAGGACACTGAAGCTTTCTTT
>TRBJ1-5|13|-|-|TRBV12-3/TRBV12-4
CSSSFSSNQPQHF
TGTTCCAGCAGTTTCAGCAGCAATCAGCCCCAGCATTTT
>TRBJ2-7|15|-|many|TRBV6-2/TRBV6-3
CASSYSMTDSYEQYF
TGTGCCAGCAGTTACTCCATGACGGACTCCTACGAGCAGTACTTC
>TRBJ2-7|12|TRBD2|many|TRBV28
CASRERGYEQYF
TGTGCCAGCAGGGAGCGGGGGTACGAGCAGTACTTC
>TRBJ2-3|13|-|-|TRBV6-1
CASSIRDTDTQYF
TGTGCCAGCAGTATCCGGGACACAGATACGCAGTATTTT
>TRBJ1-6|14|TRBD1|many|TRBV27
CASSLAGGYSPLHF
TGTGCCAGCAGTTTGGCAGGGGGGTATTCACCCCTCCACTTT
>TRBJ2-7|15|TRBD2|many|TRBV7-2
CASSSTGLASYEQYF
TGTGCCAGCAGCTCAACGGGACTAGCGAGCTACGAGCAGTACTTC
>TRBJ1-5|15|-|-|TRBV12-3/TRBV12-4
CASRQDRDLNQPQHF
TGTGCCAGCAGGCAGGACCGGGACTTGAATCAGCCCCAGCATTTT
>TRBJ2-5|13|-|-|TRBV10-3
CAISETSQETQYF
TGTGCCATCAGTGAGACTTCCCAAGAGACCCAGTACTTC
>TRBJ2-7|16|TRBD2|many|TRBV19
CASSPGTSGRAREQYF
TGTGCCAGTAGTCCTGGGACTAGCGGGAGGGCCCGCGAGCAGTACTTC
>TRBJ1-2|12|-|many|TRBV12-3/TRBV12-4
CASSLTNYGYTF
TGTGCCAGCAGTTTGACGAACTATGGCTACACCTTC
>TRBJ1-2|12|TRBD1|few|TRBV30
CAWSRQGGGYTF
TGTGCCTGGAGCAGACAGGGTGGTGGCTACACCTTT
>TRBJ1-2|13|-|many|TRBV6-1
CATIQDENYGYTF
TGTGCCACAATTCAAGATGAAAACTATGGCTACACCTTC
>TRBJ1-5|13|TRBD1|many|TRBV20-1
CSARDRDHQPQHF
TGCAGTGCTAGGGACAGGGACCATCAGCCCCAGCATTTT
>TRBJ2-4|17|TRBD2|many|TRBV28
CAIQTSGEALAKNIQYF
TGTGCCATCCAGACTAGCGGGGAAGCCTTAGCCAAAAACATTCAGTACTTC
>TRBJ1-1|17|TRBD1|many|TRBV5-1
CASSWAQGDPEDTEAFF
TGCGCCAGCAGCTGGGCTCAGGGGGACCCAGAGGACACTGAAGCTTTCTTT
>TRBJ1-1|13|-|many|TRBV12-3/TRBV12-4
CASSKPGVTEAFF
TGTGCCAGCAGCAAGCCAGGGGTTACTGAAGCTTTCTTT
>TRBJ1-2|14|-|medium-sized|TRBV27
CASSPQRFNYGYTF
TGTGCCAGCAGTCCCCAGCGATTTAACTATGGCTACACCTTC
>TRBJ2-5|14|TRBD1|many|TRBV20-1
CSASGGTGEETQYF
TGCAGTGCTAGTGGGGGGACAGGGGAAGAGACCCAGTACTTC
>TRBJ1-5|14|-|-|TRBV19
CASRKDSGNQPQHF
TGTGCCAGTAGGAAGGACAGTGGCAATCAGCCCCAGCATTTT
>TRBJ1-2|13|-|many|TRBV6-1
CASSEVLRYGYTF
TGTGCCAGCAGTGAGGTTCTCCGATATGGCTACACCTTC
>TRBJ1-2|15|TRBD1|many|TRBV7-2
CASSTYRGEGYGYTF
TGTGCCAGCAGCACTTACAGGGGCGAAGGTTATGGCTACACCTTC